The clone carrying this T cell receptor beta chain was seen just once. This sample was included in a study of T-cell reconstitution after alpha-beta-depleted transplantation in children. Using unique molecular identifiers, the investigators prepared the TCRbeta library. TCRdb redid the calling of the PCR reads with MiXCR, one entry per CDR3 protein. The sample holds approximately 590,000 distinct CDR3 sequences, more than 9% seen once. This TCR derives from a human donor who donated a stem cell graft to a child with acute myeloid leukemia. The material sequenced was PBMCs from the stem cell graft donor, taken from the stem cell graft.

The CDR3 DNA is TGTGCCAGCAGCCCCAGACAGGGGGCAGGCTATGGCTACACCTTC. Its translation is CASSPRQGAGYGYTF. This chain connects TRBV5-4 to TRBJ1-2; 10 bases agree with TRBD1. CDR1 and CDR2 from the germline V gene are SGHNT and YYREEE (reference sequence). The CDR3 loop spans 15 amino acids. J lost 4 bases, V lost 4 bases, and 7 bases had no gene match.